Following are 7 T cell receptor beta chains from one sample sequenced in a study of shared clonotypes between healthy human individuals (dated by TCRdb to 2018 to 2020). The method was the immunoSEQ multiplex PCR assay. This immuneACCESS table, as held by TCRdb, lists in-frame sequences with V and J called but not all clones. Of the missing ones, under half trace to an unresolved V gene in checked studies; the others have no known cause. The sample table holds fewer than 130,000 clones, of which about 66% were seen once. The top ten constitute approximately 23% of the sample. Material for sequencing was memory CD8+ T cells sorted from blood. This specimen's cell subset or site label, per the study, means: CD45RO+ cells pooled with CCR7-negative TemRA cells. The origin of the receptors is a woman under 40 in good health.

This chain uses TRBV2 with TRBJ2-3; 8 nucleotides align to TRBD2. V lost 8 bases to trimming and J lost 9 bases; unmatched junction nucleotides: 7. CDR3 size: 12 residues. CDR1 and CDR2 (germline): SNHLY, FYNNEI. The CDR3, as DNA: TGTGCCAGCGTCGGACTAGCCCAAACGCAGTATTTT. Encoded protein: CASVGLAQTQYF. Based on the CDR3 plus reference TRBV2 and TRBJ2-3, the full variable domain is EPEVTQTPSHQVTQMGQEVILRCVPISNHLYFYWYRQILGQKVEFLVSFYNNEISEKSEIFDDQFSVERPDGSNFTLKIRSTKLEDSAMYFCASVGLAQTQYFGPGTRLTVL.

This clone was detected a few times. This chain links TRBV7-8 with TRBJ2-7; D is unclear. Per the germline V gene, CDR1 is SGHVS and CDR2 is FQNEAQ. Trimming removed 1 base at V and 5 bases at J, with 9 bases between. The length of the CDR3 is 13 residues. CDR3 amino acids: CASSLGRQNEQYF. CDR3 coding DNA: TGTGCCAGCAGCTTAGGACGTCAAAACGAGCAGTACTTC.

The J gene is TRBJ2-7, the V gene TRBV29-1; 7 bases match TRBD1. This CDR3 spans 14 amino acids. Germline V gene sequence: CDR1 SQVTM, CDR2 ANQGSEA. Trimming took 7 bases from V and 6 from J; bases not matched to a gene: 15. CDR3 sequence (DNA): TGCAGCGCTGGTGGGGACAGCGATTCATCCGAGCAGTACTTC. Protein product: CSAGGDSDSSEQYF.

This clone was seen only a few times. The CDR3 coding sequence is TGTGCCAGATCCGGGACTAGCGGGGCCTACGAGCAGTACTTC. It specifies CARSGTSGAYEQYF. The chain employs TRBV2 and TRBJ2-7; 13 positions match TRBD2. Germline V CDR1 and CDR2: SNHLY, FYNNEI. The CDR3 loop spans 14 amino acids. V lost 9 bases to trimming and J lost 2 bases; unmatched junction nucleotides: 4.

J is TRBJ2-1 and V is TRBV5-1, with D possibly TRBD2 on 5 matching bases. The CDR3 runs to 15 residues. Germline CDR1 and CDR2: SGHRS and YFSETQ. V gave up 1 base and J gave up 9 bases, with 17 bases separating them. CDR3 region: CASSLRLAGLLEQFF. The CDR3 DNA follows: TGCGCCAGCAGCTTGCGTCTAGCAGGTCTTCTTGAGCAGTTCTTC.

The sample holds many counts of this clone. This chain's CDR3 is CASSVHGTGNMNTEAFF. For the CDR3, the DNA is TGTGCCAGCAGCGTTCACGGGACAGGGAACATGAACACTGAAGCTTTCTTT. The J gene is TRBJ1-1, the V gene TRBV9, with 9 bases lining up with TRBD1. This CDR3 is 17 amino acids long. Germline V lookup: CDR1 SGDLS, CDR2 YYNGEE. Trimming removed 2 bases from V and 0 bases from J; junction bases left unmatched: 8.

By proportion, this clone is medium-sized. This chain links TRBV28 with TRBJ2-7, with D possibly matching TRBD1 (6 bases). Looked up from germline, CDR1 is MDHEN and CDR2 is SYDVKM. This CDR3 comprises 15 residues. Trimming stripped 6 bases from V and 3 bases from J, with 18 bases between. As DNA, the CDR3 is TGTGCCAGCAGCACAGGGAGAAGGTCTGTCTACGAGCAGTACTTC. Translating gives CASSTGRRSVYEQYF.